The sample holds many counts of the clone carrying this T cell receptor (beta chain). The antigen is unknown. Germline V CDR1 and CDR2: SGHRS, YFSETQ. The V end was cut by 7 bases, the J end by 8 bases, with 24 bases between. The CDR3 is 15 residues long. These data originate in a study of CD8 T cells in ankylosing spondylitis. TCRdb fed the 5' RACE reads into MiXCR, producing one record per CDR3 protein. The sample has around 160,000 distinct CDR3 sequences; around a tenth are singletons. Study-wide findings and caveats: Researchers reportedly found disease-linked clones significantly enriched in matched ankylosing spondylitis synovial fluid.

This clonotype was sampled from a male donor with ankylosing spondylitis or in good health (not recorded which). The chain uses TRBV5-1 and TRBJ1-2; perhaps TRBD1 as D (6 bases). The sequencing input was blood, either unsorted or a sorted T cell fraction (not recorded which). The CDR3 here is CASCLDPLGAQGYTF. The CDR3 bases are TGCGCCAGCTGCCTCGATCCCCTGGGGGCTCAGGGCTACACCTTC.